The 8 T cell receptor beta chains presented below share a single source sample, sequenced in a study of blood T cell repertoires in COVID-19. Clones were read by immunoSEQ multiplex PCR, and TCRdb kept only the in-frame ones, dropping some. The repertoire consists of 400,000 or so clones, with approximately 86% occurring once and the leading ten covering roughly 1.9%. The sequencing input was PBMCs or T cells enriched from blood (not recorded which). These receptors all come from a woman between 40 and 50 years old with acute COVID-19.

The chain joins TRBV30 to TRBJ1-3, with TRBD1 matching 8 bases. CDR1 is GTSNPN, CDR2 SVGIG, per germline (reference sequence). This CDR3 is 12 amino acids long. CDR3 protein: CAVGQGGNTIYF. DNA for the CDR3: TGTGCAGTAGGACAGGGCGGAAACACCATATATTTT. Looking up the rest from reference TRBV30 and TRBJ1-3 gives the full variable domain: SQTIHQWPATLVQPVGSPLSLECTVEGTSNPNLYWYRQAAGRGLQLLFYSVGIGQISSEVPQNLSASRPQDRQFILSSKKLLLSDSGFYLCAVGQGGNTIYFGEGSWLTVV.

The chain uses TRBV2 and TRBJ2-5; D is possibly TRBD2 (7 bases). The V gene's germline CDR1 is SNHLY and CDR2 FYNNEI. Trimming cost V 2 bases and J 1 base, with 17 bases left between them. The CDR3 sequence is 17 residues long. CDR3 amino acids: CASSEWRGPELQETQYF. The DNA of the CDR3 is TGTGCCAGCAGTGAATGGCGGGGGCCCGAACTCCAAGAGACCCAGTACTTC.

This clone came up many times. J is TRBJ1-1 and V is TRBV5-1, with D maybe TRBD1 (5 bases). V was cut by 6 bases and J by 5 bases, with 17 bases left in between. The CDR3 spans 14 residues. In germline, CDR1 is SGHRS, CDR2 YFSETQ. Written as DNA, the CDR3 is TGCGCCAGCACTATCGCGGGAGGGGAAACTGAAGCTTTCTTT. This sequence encodes CASTIAGGETEAFF.

The CDR3 DNA follows: TGTGCCATCAGTGAGCCGAGGACAGGGGCCTATGGCTACACCTTC. This codes for CAISEPRTGAYGYTF. The chain links TRBV10-3 to TRBJ1-2, with TRBD1 matching over 9 bases. Losses at the gene ends were 2 bases for V and 4 bases for J; bases not matched to a gene: 5. There are 15 residues in the CDR3. The V gene's germline CDR1 is ENHRY and CDR2 SYGVKD.

This clone was seen only once. The chain carries TRBV4-1 and TRBJ2-5, with 7 nucleotides matching TRBD1. Germline lookup yields CDR1 MGHRA and CDR2 YSYEKL. This CDR3 has 14 residues. Unmatched junction bases numbered 4, after V lost 3 bases and J lost 3 bases. This CDR3 reads CASSHPDREETQYF. The CDR3 DNA reads TGCGCCAGCAGCCATCCCGACAGGGAAGAGACCCAGTACTTC.

The chain uses TRBV2 and TRBJ1-2, with no clear D. V was shortened by 8 bases and J by 0 bases, with 10 bases between the two germline ends. CDR3 length: 13 amino acids. Per the germline V gene, CDR1 is SNHLY and CDR2 is FYNNEI. CDR3 residues: CASGRGPNYGYTF. The CDR3 DNA reads as TGTGCCAGCGGGAGAGGACCTAACTATGGCTACACCTTC.

This clone was observed a single time. The J gene is TRBJ2-2, the V gene TRBV3-1 (or the pseudogene TRBV3-2), with D possibly being TRBD2 (5 bases). V was shortened by 1 base and J by 7 bases, with 7 bases between the two germline ends. Germline assignment: CDR1 LGHDT and CDR2 YNNKEL (reference sequence). The length of the CDR3 is 13 residues. The CDR3 DNA reads TGTGCCAGCAGCCAAGGAGGAGGCGGGGAGCTGTTTTTT. As protein: CASSQGGGGELFF.

This rearrangement joins TRBV18 to TRBJ2-1; possible D gene TRBD2, 5 bases. CDR1 and CDR2 (germline): KGHSH, LQKENI. This CDR3 spans 13 amino acids. Deletions cut 3 bases from V and 8 bases from J, with 11 bases between. Written as DNA, the CDR3 is TGTGCCAGCTCACCCGAGGACGGGGATGAGCAGTTCTTC. The encoded protein is CASSPEDGDEQFF. Complete variable domain (other parts from reference TRBV18 and TRBJ2-1): NAGVMQNPRHLVRRRGQEARLRCSPMKGHSHVYWYRQLPEEGLKFMVYLQKENIIDESGMPKERFSAEFPKEGPSILRIQQVVRGDSAAYFCASSPEDGDEQFFGPGTRLTVL.